This T cell receptor beta chain was captured by sequencing in a study of blood T cell repertoires in COVID-19. TCRdb's table, derived via immunoSEQ multiplex PCR, lists solely in-frame clones and lacks some. The sample shows some 70,000 clones, 65% to 85% of them seen only once. Sample: peripheral blood. The receptor was isolated from a woman aged 45-65 years with acute or convalescent COVID-19.

Written as DNA, the CDR3 is TGTGCCAGCAGCTTGGGGGGACAGGGGATAGCTGGCTACACCTTC. Encoded protein: CASSLGGQGIAGYTF. This chain joins TRBV11-2 and TRBJ1-2; 10 nucleotides line up with TRBD1. Germline V lookup: CDR1 SGHAT, CDR2 FQNNGV. V was clipped by 3 bases and J by 7 bases; unmatched bases: 8. The CDR3 length is 15 residues.